This TCR beta chain is drawn from a study of cytomegalovirus exposure and HLA in healthy donors. With 0 bases removed from V and 3 bases from J, the gap between germline ends came to 8 bases. Germline V gives CDR1 LNHNV, CDR2 YYDKDF (reference sequence). This CDR3 region has 15 residues. Data came from immunoSEQ multiplex PCR; TCRdb stores just in-frame clones and leaves some out. Of about 130,000 clones listed, approximately 91% are singletons. Sequenced material: PBMCs. The sequence came from a woman between 18 and 29 years old in good health and CMV-seronegative. The rearrangement joins TRBV15 to TRBJ2-2; a possible D gene is TRBD1 (6 bases). The CDR3 region has the DNA TGTGCCACCAGCAGAGATAGGACAGACACCGGGGAGCTGTTTTTT. Protein: CATSRDRTDTGELFF.